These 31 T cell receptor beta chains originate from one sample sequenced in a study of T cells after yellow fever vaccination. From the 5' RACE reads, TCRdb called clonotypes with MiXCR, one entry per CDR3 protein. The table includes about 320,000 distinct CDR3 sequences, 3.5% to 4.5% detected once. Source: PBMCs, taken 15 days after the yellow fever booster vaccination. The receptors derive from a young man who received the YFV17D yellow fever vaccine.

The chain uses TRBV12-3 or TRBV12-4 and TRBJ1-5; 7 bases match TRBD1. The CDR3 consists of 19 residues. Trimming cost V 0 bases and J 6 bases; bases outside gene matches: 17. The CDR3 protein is CASSLARGRGNGFGQPQHF. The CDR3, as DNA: TGTGCCAGCAGTTTAGCGCGCGGCAGGGGGAATGGGTTTGGTCAGCCCCAGCATTTT.

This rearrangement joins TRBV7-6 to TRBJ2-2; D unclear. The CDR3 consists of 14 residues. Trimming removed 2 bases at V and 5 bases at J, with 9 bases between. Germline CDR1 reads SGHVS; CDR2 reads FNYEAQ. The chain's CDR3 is CASSLIAGTGELFF. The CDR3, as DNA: TGTGCCAGCAGCTTAATAGCCGGTACCGGGGAGCTGTTTTTT.

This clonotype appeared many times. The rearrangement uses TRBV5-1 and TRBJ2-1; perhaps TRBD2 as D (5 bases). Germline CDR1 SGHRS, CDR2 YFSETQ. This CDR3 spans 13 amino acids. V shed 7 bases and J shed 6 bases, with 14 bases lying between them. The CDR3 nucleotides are TGCGCCAGCCAGATATGGACTGGCAATGAGCAGTTCTTC. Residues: CASQIWTGNEQFF.

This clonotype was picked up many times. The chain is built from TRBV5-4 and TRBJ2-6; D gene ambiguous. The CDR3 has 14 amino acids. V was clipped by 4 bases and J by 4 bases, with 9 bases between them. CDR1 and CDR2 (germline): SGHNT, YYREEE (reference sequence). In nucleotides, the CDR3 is TGTGCCAGCAGCGCCGGTCCCGGGGCCAACGTCCTGACTTTC. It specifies CASSAGPGANVLTF.

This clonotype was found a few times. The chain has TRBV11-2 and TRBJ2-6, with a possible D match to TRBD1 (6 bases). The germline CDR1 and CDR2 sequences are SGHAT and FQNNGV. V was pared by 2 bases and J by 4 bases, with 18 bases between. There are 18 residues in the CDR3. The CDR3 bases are TGTGCCAGCAGCTTAAGAGGGCCCGACGGGACAGGGGCCAACGTCCTGACTTTC. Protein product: CASSLRGPDGTGANVLTF.

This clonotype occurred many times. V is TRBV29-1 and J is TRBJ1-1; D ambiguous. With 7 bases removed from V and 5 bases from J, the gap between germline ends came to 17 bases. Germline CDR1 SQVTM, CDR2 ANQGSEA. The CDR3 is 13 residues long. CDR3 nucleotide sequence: TGCAGCGCTATAATCGCCTTGGGTACTGAAGCTTTCTTT. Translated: CSAIIALGTEAFF.

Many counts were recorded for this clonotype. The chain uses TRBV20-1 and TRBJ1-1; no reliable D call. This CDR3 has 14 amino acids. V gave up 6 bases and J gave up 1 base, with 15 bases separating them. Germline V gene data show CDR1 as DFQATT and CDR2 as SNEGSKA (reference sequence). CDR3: CSAEPELKNTEAFF. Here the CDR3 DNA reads TGCAGTGCGGAGCCCGAGCTCAAGAACACTGAAGCTTTCTTT.

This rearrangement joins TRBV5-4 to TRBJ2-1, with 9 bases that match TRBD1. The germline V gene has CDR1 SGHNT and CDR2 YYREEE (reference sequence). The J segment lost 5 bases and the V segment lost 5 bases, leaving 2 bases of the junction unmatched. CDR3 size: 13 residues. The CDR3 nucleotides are TGTGCCAGCAGGACAGGGGGAAACAATGAGCAGTTCTTC. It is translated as CASRTGGNNEQFF.

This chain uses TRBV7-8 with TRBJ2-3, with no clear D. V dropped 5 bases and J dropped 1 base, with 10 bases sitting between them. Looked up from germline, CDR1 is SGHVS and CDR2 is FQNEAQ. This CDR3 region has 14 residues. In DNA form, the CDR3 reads TGTGCCAGCAGCGGGGTTTTTGGCACAGATACGCAGTATTTT. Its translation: CASSGVFGTDTQYF.

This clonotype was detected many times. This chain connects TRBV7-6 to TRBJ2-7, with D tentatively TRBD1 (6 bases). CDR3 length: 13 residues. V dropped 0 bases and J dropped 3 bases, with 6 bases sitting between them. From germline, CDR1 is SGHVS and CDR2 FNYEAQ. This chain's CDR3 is CASSLADSYEQYV. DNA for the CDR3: TGTGCCAGCAGCTTAGCGGACAGCTACGAGCAGTACGTC.

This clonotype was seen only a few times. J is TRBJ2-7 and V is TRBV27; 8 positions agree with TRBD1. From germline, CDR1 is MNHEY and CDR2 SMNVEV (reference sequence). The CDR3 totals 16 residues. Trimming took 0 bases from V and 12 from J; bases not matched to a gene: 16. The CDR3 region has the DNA TGTGCCAGCAGTTTATCCGTGCCAGGGGGCGAGTGGGAGTCGTACGTC. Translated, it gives CASSLSVPGGEWESYV.

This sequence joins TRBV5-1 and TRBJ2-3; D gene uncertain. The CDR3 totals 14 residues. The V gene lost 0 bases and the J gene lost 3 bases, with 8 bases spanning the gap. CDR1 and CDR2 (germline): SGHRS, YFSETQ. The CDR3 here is CASSLVAPTDTQYF. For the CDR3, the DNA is TGCGCCAGCAGCTTGGTGGCGCCAACAGATACGCAGTATTTT. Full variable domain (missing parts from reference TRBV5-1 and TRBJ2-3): KAGVTQTPRYLIKTRGQQVTLSCSPISGHRSVSWYQQTPGQGLQFLFEYFSETQRNKGNFPGRFSGRQFSNSRSEMNVSTLELGDSALYLCASSLVAPTDTQYFGPGTRLTVL.

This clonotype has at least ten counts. Here the CDR3 DNA reads TGTGCCAGCAGCAAAGCCGACCGCCGCTCCTACGAGCAGTACGTC. This sequence encodes CASSKADRRSYEQYV. This sequence joins TRBV21-1 and TRBJ2-7. TRBV21-1 is tagged as a pseudogene. This CDR3 is 15 amino acids long.

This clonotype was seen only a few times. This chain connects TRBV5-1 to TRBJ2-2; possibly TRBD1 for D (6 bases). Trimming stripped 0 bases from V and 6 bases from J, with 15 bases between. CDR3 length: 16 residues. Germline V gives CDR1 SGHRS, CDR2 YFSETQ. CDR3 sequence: CASSLVAGAGAGELFF. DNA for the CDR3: TGCGCCAGCAGCTTGGTAGCAGGGGCCGGGGCCGGGGAGCTGTTTTTT.

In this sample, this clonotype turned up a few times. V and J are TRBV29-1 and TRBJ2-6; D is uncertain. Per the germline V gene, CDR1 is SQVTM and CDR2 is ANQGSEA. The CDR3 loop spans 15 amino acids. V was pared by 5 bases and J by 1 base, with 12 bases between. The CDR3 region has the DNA TGCAGCGTTAGGGAATCGGCTTCTGGGGCCAACGTCCTGACTTTC. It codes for CSVRESASGANVLTF.

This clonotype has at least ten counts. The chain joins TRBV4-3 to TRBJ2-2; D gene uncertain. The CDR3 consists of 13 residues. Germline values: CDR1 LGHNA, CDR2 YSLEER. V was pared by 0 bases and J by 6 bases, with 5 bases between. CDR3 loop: CASSQEPAGELFF. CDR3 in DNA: TGCGCCAGCAGCCAAGAGCCCGCCGGGGAGCTGTTTTTT.

Here the CDR3 reads CASQRGGSEETQYF. Written as DNA, the CDR3 is TGTGCCAGCCAGCGGGGGGGCTCGGAAGAGACCCAGTACTTC. The V and J genes are TRBV27 and TRBJ2-5; TRBD2 aligns across 10 bases. The CDR3 consists of 14 residues. Per the germline V gene, CDR1 is MNHEY and CDR2 is SMNVEV (reference sequence). The ends lost 8 bases at V and 3 bases at J; junction bases unmatched: 6.

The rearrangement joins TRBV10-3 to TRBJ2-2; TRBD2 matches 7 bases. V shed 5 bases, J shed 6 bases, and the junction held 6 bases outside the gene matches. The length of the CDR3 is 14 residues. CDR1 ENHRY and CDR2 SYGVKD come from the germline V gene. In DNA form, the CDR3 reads TGTGCCATCAGTTTTCAGCGGGACTCCGGGGAGCTGTTTTTT. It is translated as CAISFQRDSGELFF.

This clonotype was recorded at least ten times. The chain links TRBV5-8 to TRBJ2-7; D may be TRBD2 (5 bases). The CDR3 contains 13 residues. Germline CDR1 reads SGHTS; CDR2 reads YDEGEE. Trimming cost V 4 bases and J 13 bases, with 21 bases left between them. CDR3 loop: CASSLRVPPLGYV. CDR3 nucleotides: TGTGCCAGCAGCCTGAGGGTGCCACCCCTAGGTTACGTC.

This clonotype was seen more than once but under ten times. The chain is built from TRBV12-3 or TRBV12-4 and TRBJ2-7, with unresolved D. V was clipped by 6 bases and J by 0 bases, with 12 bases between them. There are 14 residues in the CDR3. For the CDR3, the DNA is TGTGCCAGCAGAGAGAGCTCAAGCTCCTACGAGCAGTACTTC. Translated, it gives CASRESSSSYEQYF.

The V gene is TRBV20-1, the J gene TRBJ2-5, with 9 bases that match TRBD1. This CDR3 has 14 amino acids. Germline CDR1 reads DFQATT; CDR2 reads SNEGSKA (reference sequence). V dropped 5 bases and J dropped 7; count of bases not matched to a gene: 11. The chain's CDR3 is CSARPGQGKGTQYF. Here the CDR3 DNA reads TGCAGTGCTCGACCAGGACAGGGGAAAGGGACCCAGTACTTC.

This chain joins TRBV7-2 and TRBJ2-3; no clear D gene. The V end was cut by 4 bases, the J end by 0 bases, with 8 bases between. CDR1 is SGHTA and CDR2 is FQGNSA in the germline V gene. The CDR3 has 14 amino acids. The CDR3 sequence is CASSSLISTDTQYF. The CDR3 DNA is TGTGCCAGCAGCTCGTTGATAAGCACAGATACGCAGTATTTT.

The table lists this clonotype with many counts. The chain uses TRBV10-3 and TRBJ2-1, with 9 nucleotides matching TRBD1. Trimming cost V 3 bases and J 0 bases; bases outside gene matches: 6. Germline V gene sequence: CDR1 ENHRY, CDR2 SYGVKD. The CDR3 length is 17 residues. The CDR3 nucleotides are TGTGCCATCAGTGAAATGACAGGGGGAGACTCCTACAATGAGCAGTTCTTC. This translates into CAISEMTGGDSYNEQFF.

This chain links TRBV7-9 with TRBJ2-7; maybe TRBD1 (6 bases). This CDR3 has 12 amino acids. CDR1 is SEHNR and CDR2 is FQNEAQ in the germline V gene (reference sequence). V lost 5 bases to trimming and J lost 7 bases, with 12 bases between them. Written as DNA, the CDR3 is TGTGCCAGCAGCCGCACAGGGTTAGAGCAGTACGTC. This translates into CASSRTGLEQYV.

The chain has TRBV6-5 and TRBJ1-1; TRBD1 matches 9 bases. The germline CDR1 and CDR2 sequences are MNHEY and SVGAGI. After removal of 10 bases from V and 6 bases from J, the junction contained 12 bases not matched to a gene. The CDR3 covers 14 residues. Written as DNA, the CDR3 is TGTGCCACCATGGGGACAGGGTCTTTGGCTGAAGCTTTCTTT. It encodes CATMGTGSLAEAFF.

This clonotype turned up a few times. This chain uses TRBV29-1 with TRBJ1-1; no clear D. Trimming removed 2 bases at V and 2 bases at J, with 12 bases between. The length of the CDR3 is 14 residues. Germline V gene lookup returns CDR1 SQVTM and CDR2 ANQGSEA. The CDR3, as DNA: TGCAGCGTTGAATTCGAGCTTCTAAACACTGAAGCTTTCTTT. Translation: CSVEFELLNTEAFF.

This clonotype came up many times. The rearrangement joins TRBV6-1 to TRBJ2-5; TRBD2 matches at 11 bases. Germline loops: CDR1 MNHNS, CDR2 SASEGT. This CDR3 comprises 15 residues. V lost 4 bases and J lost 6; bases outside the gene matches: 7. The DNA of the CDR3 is TGTGCCAGCAGTGGAACGCTAGCGGGGGGAAAGACCCAGTACTTC. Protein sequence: CASSGTLAGGKTQYF.

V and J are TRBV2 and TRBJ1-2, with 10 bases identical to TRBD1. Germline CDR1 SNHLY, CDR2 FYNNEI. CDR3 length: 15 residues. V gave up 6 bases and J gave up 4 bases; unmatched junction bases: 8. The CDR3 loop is CASRLGDRGSYGYTF. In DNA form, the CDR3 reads TGTGCCAGCAGACTAGGGGACAGGGGCTCCTATGGCTACACCTTC. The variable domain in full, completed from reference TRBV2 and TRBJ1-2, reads EPEVTQTPSHQVTQMGQEVILRCVPISNHLYFYWYRQILGQKVEFLVSFYNNEISEKSEIFDDQFSVERPDGSNFTLKIRSTKLEDSAMYFCASRLGDRGSYGYTFGSGTRLTVV.

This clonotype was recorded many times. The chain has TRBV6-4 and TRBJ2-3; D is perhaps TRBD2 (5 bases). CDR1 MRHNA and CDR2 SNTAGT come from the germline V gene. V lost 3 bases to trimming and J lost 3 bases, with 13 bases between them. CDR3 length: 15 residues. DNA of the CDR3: TGTGCCAGCAGTGAATCACTAGAAAGGACAGATACGCAGTATTTT. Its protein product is CASSESLERTDTQYF.

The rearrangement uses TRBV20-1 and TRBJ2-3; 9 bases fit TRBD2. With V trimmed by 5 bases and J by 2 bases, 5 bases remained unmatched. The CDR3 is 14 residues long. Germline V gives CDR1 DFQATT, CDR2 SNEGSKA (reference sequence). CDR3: CSAPRGGFTDTQYF. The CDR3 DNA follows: TGCAGTGCTCCGCGGGGGGGGTTCACAGATACGCAGTATTTT.

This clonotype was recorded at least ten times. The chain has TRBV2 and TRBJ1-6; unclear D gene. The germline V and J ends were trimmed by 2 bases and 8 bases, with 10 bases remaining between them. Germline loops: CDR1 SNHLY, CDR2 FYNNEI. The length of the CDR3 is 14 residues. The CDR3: CASSENGSYSPLHF. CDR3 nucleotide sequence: TGTGCCAGCAGTGAAAACGGCTCCTATTCACCCCTCCACTTT.